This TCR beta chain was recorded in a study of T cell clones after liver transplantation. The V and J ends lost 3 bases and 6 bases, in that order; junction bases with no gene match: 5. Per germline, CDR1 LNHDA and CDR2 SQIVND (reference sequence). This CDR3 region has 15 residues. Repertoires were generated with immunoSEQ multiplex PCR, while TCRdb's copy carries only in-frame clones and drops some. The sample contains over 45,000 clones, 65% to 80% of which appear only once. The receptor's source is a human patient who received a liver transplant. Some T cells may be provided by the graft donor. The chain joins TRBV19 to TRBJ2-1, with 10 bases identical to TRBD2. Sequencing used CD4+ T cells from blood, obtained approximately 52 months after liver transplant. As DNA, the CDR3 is TGTGCCAGTAGTATTGCCCAGCGGGGGGGCAATGAGCAGTTCTTC. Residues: CASSIAQRGGNEQFF.